These 5 T cell receptor beta chains originate from one sample sequenced in a study of tissue T cells after allogeneic stem cell transplantation. Described time point: mouse harvest day 14 after allogeneic transplant. Each mouse received 10^7 T-cell-depleted marrow cells plus 10^6 splenic CD5+ T cells by tail vein. Repertoires were generated with immunoSEQ multiplex PCR, while TCRdb's copy carries only in-frame clones and drops some. The profile shows about 5,100 clones, approximately 41% of them singletons. The sequenced material came from gut tissue. The receptor set was obtained from a female BALB/c mouse given C57BL/6 T cells with graft-versus-host disease after an allogeneic hematopoietic cell transplant.

This clone was detected only a few times. Gene names follow the mouse nomenclature. CDR3 amino acids: CASSSGQPNTEVFF. The part of the CDR3 DNA that was read is TGTGCTAGCAGTTCGGGACAGCCAAACACAGAAGTCTTC. The chain joins TRBV29 to TRBJ1-1; 7 positions match TRBD1. The read terminates 1 residue before the CDR3 end, so the remaining end is supplied by the germline J gene. Trimming took 4 bases from V and 0 from J; bases not matched to a gene: 2. Germline lookup yields CDR1 MSHET and CDR2 SYDVDS. The CDR3 has 14 residues. Drawing the rest from reference TRBV29 and TRBJ1-1, the complete variable domain is DMKVTQMPRYLIKRMGENVLLECGQDMSHETMYWYRQDPGLGLQLIYISYDVDSNSEGDIPKGYRVSRKKREHFSLILDSAKTNQTSVYFCASSSGQPNTEVFFGKGTRLTVV.

By sample share, this clone is medium-sized. Germline and genes: mouse. The CDR3 extends 1 residue past the end of the read, so its final part is completed from the germline J gene. This rearrangement joins TRBV26 to TRBJ2-1, with no clear D. CDR3 size: 11 residues. Trimming took 6 bases from V and 5 from J, leaving 5 bases between them. CDR1 and CDR2 from the germline V gene are KGHPV and FQNQEV (reference sequence). CDR3 bases read: TGTGCCAGCAGCCCAGATGCTGAGCAGTTC. Amino acid sequence: CASSPDAEQF. The whole CDR3 protein reads CASSPDAEQFF.

About this clone: Germline and genes: mouse. The read terminates 1 residue before the CDR3 end, so the remaining end is supplied by the germline J gene. The chain employs TRBV16 and TRBJ2-7; TRBD1 is a possible D gene (5 bases). This CDR3 has 13 residues. Trimming cost V 5 bases and J 4 bases, with 12 bases left between them. Looked up from germline, CDR1 is SGHSA and CDR2 is FRNQAP. CDR3 sequence: CASSPGQPYEQYF. CDR3 DNA (partial): TGTGCAAGCAGCCCCGGACAACCTTATGAACAGTAC.

As to this clone: Gene names and germline match the mouse. The CDR3 extends 1 residue past the end of the read, so its final part is completed from the germline J gene. The chain joins TRBV23 to TRBJ1-4; the table calls TRBD1, which could not be checked here. Looked up from germline, CDR1 is KGHTA and CDR2 is FQNQQP. The CDR3 runs to 15 residues. CDR3 region: CSSSRQALSNERLFF. Partial CDR3 DNA: TGCTCCAGCAGTCGACAGGCCCTTTCCAACGAAAGATTATTT.

On this clone: Each gene name is a mouse one. The DNA ends 1 residue before the CDR3 does, and the rest of the CDR3 is filled in from the germline J gene. The rearrangement links TRBV5 to TRBJ1-4, with 7 bases identical to TRBD1. V shed 2 bases, J shed 3 bases, and the junction held 3 bases outside the gene matches. Germline assignment: CDR1 LGHNA and CDR2 YNLKQL (reference sequence). The CDR3 sequence is 15 residues long. The CDR3 DNA, read in part, is TGTGCCAGCAGCCAAACCGGGACAGCCAACGAAAGATTATTT. Protein: CASSQTGTANERLF. The whole CDR3 sequence reads CASSQTGTANERLFF.